This T cell receptor beta chain was sequenced in a study of shared clonotypes between healthy human individuals. General study results and limits: Deeper or shallower sequencing was expected to change how clonotypes are shared among donors. Some clonotypes were shared by all four sorted-subset donors, while others were not shared. The non-shared ones had lower generation probabilities than the shared ones. Naive CD4 clonotypes overlapped across a few donors at roughly 5.1%.

Looked up from germline, CDR1 is SGHRS and CDR2 is YFSETQ. The CDR3 spans 15 residues. V lost 4 bases and J 3 bases, leaving 13 bases between the germline ends. When replicate PCRs were run on sorted subsets, they used 200 ng DNA, approximately 33,000 T cell genomes. Clones were sequenced by immunoSEQ multiplex PCR, and TCRdb holds only the in-frame ones, with some missing. The sample contains roughly 2.2 million clones, 85% to 95% of which appear only once. Note on this clone: Antigen: not known.

This chain connects TRBV5-1 to TRBJ2-2; possibly TRBD2 for D (6 bases). The origin of this receptor is a man younger than 35 in good health. Some clones in this sample may be carry-over from other donors' samples. The sample consisted of naive CD4+ T cells from PBMCs. The subset was: CD45RA+ positively selected. DNA for the CDR3: TGCGCCAGCAGCCGCGGAGGGGCGCACACCGGGGAGCTGTTTTTT. Encoded protein: CASSRGGAHTGELFF.